Listed below are T cell receptor beta chains from one sample, sequenced in a study of post-analysis software for immune sequencing data. TCRdb ran MiXCR on the PCR reads and lists one entry per CDR3 protein. The sample holds 820,000 or so distinct CDR3 sequences; 53% are singletons and the top ten take 4.6%. Material for sequencing was blood. The receptor set was obtained from a girl aged 10-17 years with multiple sclerosis. Both conserved end residues are part of each CDR3. A D gene is named only where the DNA matches it firmly. Expanded clones get a size class; other rows say once, few or many, or leave the size out.

j_gene	d_gene	abundance	v_gene	CDR3aa	CDR3nt
TRBJ2-3	NA	NA	TRBV7-3	CASSLVLDVRTDTQYF	TGTGCCAGCAGCTTAGTTCTAGACGTGAGGACAGATACGCAGTATTTT
TRBJ2-5	NA	few	TRBV5-1	CASSSLGRVPSPGETQYF	TGCGCCAGCAGCTCCCTAGGGCGGGTCCCGTCCCCCGGTGAGACCCAGTACTTC
TRBJ1-1	NA	once	TRBV5-5	CASSPYTSPGASLEAFF	TGTGCCAGCAGCCCCTATACTTCACCCGGGGCGAGCCTTGAAGCTTTCTTT
TRBJ2-1	TRBD2	few	TRBV10-3	CAISESMIAGGLYNEQFF	TGTGCCATCAGTGAGTCGATGATCGCGGGAGGGCTCTACAATGAGCAGTTCTTC
TRBJ2-1	TRBD2	NA	TRBV12-3/TRBV12-4	CASSYRGGNEQFF	TGTGCCAGCAGTTACCGGGGGGGCAATGAGCAGTTCTTC
TRBJ2-1	NA	few	TRBV5-1	CASSLVGTTNNEQFF	TGCGCCAGCAGCTTGGTGGGAACCACTAACAATGAGCAGTTCTTC
TRBJ1-2	NA	few	TRBV5-1	CASSLLGANYGYTF	TGCGCCAGCAGCTTGCTTGGGGCTAACTATGGCTACACCTTC
TRBJ2-1	TRBD2	NA	TRBV9	CASSVDDRAGGSYNEQFF	TGTGCCAGCAGCGTAGATGATCGGGCGGGGGGCTCCTACAATGAGCAGTTCTTC
TRBJ2-7	NA	few	TRBV5-1	CASSPRRGGTYEQYF	TGCGCCAGCAGCCCACGGAGGGGTGGGACCTACGAGCAGTACTTC
TRBJ2-1	NA	NA	TRBV18	CASSPLTSEGEQFF	TGTGCCAGCTCACCACTTACATCGGAGGGTGAGCAGTTCTTC
TRBJ2-5	NA	once	TRBV6-2/TRBV6-3	CASEDLQETQYF	TGTGCCAGCGAGGATCTCCAAGAGACCCAGTACTTC
TRBJ2-3	NA	NA	TRBV12-3/TRBV12-4	CASSSWIATQYF	TGTGCCAGCAGTTCTTGGATCGCTACGCAGTATTTT
TRBJ1-1	TRBD1	NA	TRBV6-5	CASSRTGTGNTEAFF	TGTGCCAGCAGTCGCACTGGGACAGGGAACACTGAAGCTTTCTTT
TRBJ2-7	TRBD2	NA	TRBV2	CASRLMASGGPYEQYF	TGTGCCAGCCGATTGATGGCTAGCGGAGGACCCTACGAGCAGTACTTC
TRBJ1-1	NA	NA	TRBV7-6	CASSLVGGPGTEAFF	TGTGCCAGCAGCTTAGTTGGAGGTCCAGGCACTGAAGCTTTCTTT
TRBJ1-1	TRBD1	once	TRBV5-1	CASSAAGQGIFTEAFF	TGCGCCAGCAGCGCGGCGGGACAGGGTATATTCACTGAAGCTTTCTTT
TRBJ1-5	TRBD1	NA	TRBV7-9	CASGLGGGGNQPQHF	TGTGCCAGCGGCTTAGGAGGGGGCGGGAATCAGCCCCAGCATTTT
TRBJ2-5	TRBD2	NA	TRBV12-3/TRBV12-4	CASTLGAGVGRQETQYF	TGTGCCAGCACCCTAGGGGCGGGGGTAGGTCGTCAAGAGACCCAGTACTTC
TRBJ1-2	NA	NA	TRBV6-5	CASSYSTPSIQEAESNYGYTF	TGTGCCAGCAGTTACTCGACCCCCTCGATACAGGAGGCAGAGTCTAACTATGGCTACACCTTC
TRBJ2-4	TRBD2	NA	TRBV20-1	CSARDRLAEYNEQYF	TGCAGTGCTAGAGATCGGCTAGCGGAATACAATGAGCAGTACTTC
TRBJ2-1	NA	once	TRBV7-2	CASIPRGGNEQFF	TGTGCCAGCATCCCAAGAGGGGGCAATGAGCAGTTCTTC
TRBJ2-3	NA	NA	TRBV27	CASSPFVSGDTQYF	TGTGCCAGCAGTCCCTTCGTGTCCGGGGATACGCAGTATTTT
TRBJ2-5	NA	few	TRBV11-2	CASSLEGARGQTQYF	TGTGCCAGCAGCTTAGAAGGGGCTCGTGGTCAGACCCAGTACTTC
TRBJ2-1	NA	once	TRBV21-1	CASSGTGNYNEQFF	TGTGCCAGCTCCGGGACAGGGAACTACAATGAGCAGTTCTTC
TRBJ1-2	TRBD1	NA	TRBV7-8	CASSFRDRVYGGYTF	TGTGCCAGCAGCTTCCGGGACAGGGTATATGGAGGCTACACCTTC
TRBJ2-4	NA	NA	TRBV7-2	CASSLRGRGDIQYF	TGTGCCAGCAGCCTACGGGGACGAGGGGACATTCAGTACTTC
TRBJ2-1	TRBD2	NA	TRBV6-1	CAQGSGRAGEQFF	TGTGCTCAGGGTAGCGGGAGGGCCGGTGAGCAGTTCTTC